The 5 T cell receptor beta chains given below trace back to one sample, sequenced in a study of CXCR3-negative and CXCR3-positive naive CD8 T cells (dated by TCRdb to the late 2010s). These receptors are not linked to any known antigen. The instrument given in TCRdb is NextSeq 550. The Human TCR Profiling Kit (MiLaboratory) was used to make UMI-labeled 5' RACE TRB cDNA libraries. TCRdb reprocessed the raw reads; every CDR3 protein sequence is a single record, and DNA is not supplied. The table held for this sample gives fewer than 90,000 distinct CDR3 sequences. The ten top clones hold roughly 0.62% of the sample. What the study reported, not specific to this receptor: Compared with CXCR3-negative naive cells, CXCR3-positive naive cells had TRB CDR3s with higher hydrophobicity (lower Kidera factor 4), lower energy, and higher strength and volume indices.

The sequenced sample was naive CXCR3+ CD8+ T cells from blood. Taken with the paper, the label for cell subset or site translates to: CD45RO-CCR7+CD27+CD95- naive CD8+ T cells expressing CXCR3 (TNR3+). The receptors stem from a human donor in good health. Some clones in this sample may be carry-over from other donors' samples.

The genes are TRBV5-1 and TRBJ2-7; TCRdb reports TRBD2, a call that lacks DNA to check it against. Looked up from germline, CDR1 is SGHRS and CDR2 is YFSETQ. This CDR3 has 17 amino acids. CDR3 amino acids: CASSLGPERGGSYEQYF. The complete variable domain, with remaining parts taken from reference TRBV5-1 and TRBJ2-7, reads KAGVTQTPRYLIKTRGQQVTLSCSPISGHRSVSWYQQTPGQGLQFLFEYFSETQRNKGNFPGRFSGRQFSNSRSEMNVSTLELGDSALYLCASSLGPERGGSYEQYFGPGTRLTVT.

The rearrangement uses TRBV5-1 and TRBJ2-7; TCRdb's D call, TRBD2, is unchecked because there is no DNA. The CDR3 length is 13 residues. The germline V gene has CDR1 SGHRS and CDR2 YFSETQ. The CDR3 sequence: CASSLRDGNEQYF.

The genes are TRBV15 and TRBJ2-2; the D call from TCRdb, TRBD1, cannot be confirmed without DNA. The CDR3 has 14 residues. Germline V lookup: CDR1 LNHNV, CDR2 YYDKDF (reference sequence). CDR3 residues: CATEGGRNTGELFF.

This chain uses TRBV28 with TRBJ2-7; absent DNA, TCRdb's TRBD1 call cannot be checked. The CDR3 covers 16 residues. CDR1 is MDHEN and CDR2 is SYDVKM in the germline V gene. This CDR3 reads CASSQVGTGSSHEQYF.

The chain combines TRBV29-1 with TRBJ2-7; as DNA is missing, the TRBD2 call by TCRdb cannot be tested. CDR3 length: 16 amino acids. CDR1 and CDR2 (germline): SQVTM, ANQGSEA. The CDR3 loop is CSVEEGEGGRSYEQYF.